The next 7 T cell receptor beta chains were all read from a single sample in a study of technical replicates of blood from a handful of donors. Produced via immunoSEQ multiplex PCR; TCRdb's table is partial and in-frame only. The data contain 65,000 to 80,000 clones, over 90% of them singletons. Sequencing was done on a sample of T cells isolated from PBMCs. The receptors were sampled from a human donor in good health.

The chain joins TRBV7-2 to TRBJ2-3, with D unclear. The CDR3 is 16 amino acids. Between the trimmed V and J ends, which lost 2 bases and 1 base, there was a span of 13 bases. Per the germline V gene, CDR1 is SGHTA and CDR2 is FQGNSA. The CDR3 is CASSLLRYWGTDTQYF. DNA for the CDR3: TGTGCCAGCAGCTTATTGAGGTATTGGGGCACAGATACGCAGTATTTT.

V is TRBV28 and J is TRBJ1-1; TRBD1 is a possible D gene (5 bases). The germline V gene has CDR1 MDHEN and CDR2 SYDVKM. The germline V and J ends were trimmed by 7 bases and 3 bases, with 21 bases remaining between them. The CDR3 consists of 16 residues. The CDR3 DNA sequence: TGTGCCAGCACCCAAACTGAATACAGGTCCGACACTGAAGCTTTCTTT. Amino acids: CASTQTEYRSDTEAFF.

The chain has TRBV2 and TRBJ2-7; TRBD1 agrees at 7 bases. Germline values: CDR1 SNHLY, CDR2 FYNNEI. The length of the CDR3 is 14 residues. Trimming at V came to 7 bases and at J to 0 bases, leaving 6 bases not matched to a gene. The CDR3 DNA is TGTGCCAGCAAAAGAGGACAGGACTCCTACGAGCAGTACTTC. Translating gives CASKRGQDSYEQYF.

V gene TRBV30 combines with J gene TRBJ2-3; D gene ambiguous. Trimming pared 8 bases from V and 4 bases from J, leaving 13 bases between. Germline V gives CDR1 GTSNPN, CDR2 SVGIG (reference sequence). CDR3 length: 12 residues. The CDR3 nucleotides read TGTGCCGGAATTCTAGGCCCAGATACGCAGTATTTT. This sequence encodes CAGILGPDTQYF.

The rearrangement links TRBV7-9 to TRBJ2-7, with D perhaps TRBD2 (5 bases). The CDR3 is 15 residues long. Trimming left V 6 bases short and J 5 bases short, with 20 bases between. Germline values: CDR1 SEHNR, CDR2 FQNEAQ (reference sequence). CDR3 nucleotides: TGTGCCAGCAGGGACCTTTCTGCGGGCGAGAACGAGCAGTACTTC. As protein: CASRDLSAGENEQYF.

This clone was picked up one time. V gene TRBV6-1 combines with J gene TRBJ2-7, with D possibly TRBD1 on 6 matching bases. The CDR3 loop spans 13 amino acids. Germline V lookup: CDR1 MNHNS, CDR2 SASEGT. V lost 10 bases and J lost 3, with 16 bases in between. The CDR3 is CATSPDRIYEQYF. For the CDR3, the DNA is TGTGCCACCTCCCCTGACAGGATCTACGAGCAGTACTTC.

The chain uses TRBV5-1 and TRBJ2-3, with D possibly being TRBD1 (6 bases). The CDR3 sequence is 14 residues long. The V gene's germline CDR1 is SGHRS and CDR2 YFSETQ. V shed 2 bases and J shed 2 bases, with 9 bases lying between them. In DNA form, the CDR3 reads TGCGCCAGCAGCTTAGGACAGAACACAGATACGCAGTATTTT. Protein product: CASSLGQNTDTQYF.